Presented here are 18 T cell receptor beta chains from one specimen sequenced in a study of OX40 agonist ivuxolimab in advanced cancers. Measured with immunoSEQ multiplex PCR; TCRdb has only the in-frame clones, and not every one. The sample carries fewer than 120,000 clones, roughly nine tenths recorded once. Material: CD4+ or CD8+ T cells sorted from blood, obtained in a trial of the OX40 agonist ivuxolimab. These receptors all stem from an adult with an advanced solid tumor such as melanoma, head and neck, liver or kidney cancer.

CDR3 nucleotide sequence: TGTGCCAGTAGTATTCAGGGGACAGATCAGCCCCAGCATTTT. Protein sequence: CASSIQGTDQPQHF. V usage is TRBV19 and J usage is TRBJ1-5, with TRBD1 matching over 7 bases. Germline values: CDR1 LNHDA, CDR2 SQIVND (reference sequence). The CDR3 totals 14 residues. J lost 5 bases, V lost 3 bases, and 4 bases had no gene match.

The genes are TRBV19 and TRBJ2-4, with 7 bases aligning to TRBD1. Germline-derived CDR1 and CDR2 are LNHDA and SQIVND (reference sequence). The CDR3 consists of 15 residues. The V and J ends lost 5 bases and 1 base, in that order; junction bases with no gene match: 5. The CDR3 DNA reads TGTGCCAGTAGTCTTCTACAGGGGGCCAAAAACATTCAGTACTTC. It encodes CASSLLQGAKNIQYF.

J is TRBJ1-1 and V is TRBV28, with TRBD1 identical over 8 bases. J was trimmed by 10 bases and V by 1 base; bases with no gene match: 5. Germline lookup yields CDR1 MDHEN and CDR2 SYDVKM. The CDR3 covers 13 residues. Here the CDR3 DNA reads TGTGCCAGCAGTTTATACAACAGGGGGGGAGCTTTCTTT. Its translation is CASSLYNRGGAFF.

The chain recombines TRBV18 with TRBJ2-6; a possible D gene is TRBD2 (6 bases). The CDR3 loop spans 16 amino acids. Germline V gene lookup returns CDR1 KGHSH and CDR2 LQKENI. V lost 8 bases and J lost 0, with 14 bases in between. Here the CDR3 DNA reads TGTGCCAGCGGTCCGGAGGGAGGCTCTGGGGCCAACGTCCTGACTTTC. Its protein is CASGPEGGSGANVLTF.

A word on this clone: One junction end disagrees with the germline gene, perhaps due to a read error. The genes are TRBV7-7 and TRBJ2-7; D is uncertain. Germline V CDR1 and CDR2: SSHAT, FNYEAQ (reference sequence). This CDR3 comprises 13 residues. Written as DNA, the CDR3 is TGTGCTAGCAGCTTAAATCCTACCTACGAGCAGTACTTC. Translating it yields CASSLNPTYEQYF.

As to this clone: Other DNA sequences in this specimen translate into the identical CDR3. This chain links TRBV20-1 with TRBJ1-5; D remains unclear. CDR1 DFQATT and CDR2 SNEGSKA come from the germline V gene (reference sequence). Trimming took 4 bases from V and 7 from J, leaving 8 bases between them. This CDR3 is built from 11 residues. The chain's CDR3 is CSATGGQPQHF. The CDR3 bases are TGCAGTGCTACGGGAGGCCAGCCCCAGCATTTT.

This chain joins TRBV7-9 and TRBJ1-3, with 9 bases matching TRBD1. Germline V gene data show CDR1 as SEHNR and CDR2 as FQNEAQ (reference sequence). J lost 0 bases, V lost 5 bases, and 5 bases had no gene match. The CDR3 is 16 residues long. The CDR3 spells CASSLGTGSSGNTIYF. CDR3 nucleotide sequence: TGTGCCAGCAGCCTAGGGACAGGGAGCTCTGGAAACACCATATATTTT.

The rearrangement joins TRBV2 to TRBJ2-7; 7 bases fit TRBD1. Germline CDR1 is SNHLY and CDR2 is FYNNEI. Trimming removed 9 bases from V and 1 base from J; junction bases left unmatched: 6. CDR3 length equals 13 residues. The chain's CDR3 is CARTGPKSYEQYF. CDR3 nucleotides: TGTGCCAGGACAGGGCCTAAGTCCTACGAGCAGTACTTC.

This clone came up once. This rearrangement joins TRBV11-2 to TRBJ1-3, with 7 positions matching TRBD1. J lost 1 base, V lost 5 bases, and 2 bases had no gene match. The CDR3 spans 14 residues. CDR1 and CDR2 (germline): SGHAT, FQNNGV. The CDR3: CASSTTGSGNTIYF. In DNA form, the CDR3 reads TGTGCCAGCAGCACGACAGGGTCTGGAAACACCATATATTTT.

This chain's CDR3 is CASSQSWADTQYF. In DNA form, the CDR3 reads TGTGCCAGCAGCCAATCCTGGGCAGATACGCAGTATTTT. The chain links TRBV14 to TRBJ2-3; no clear D gene. The germline V gene has CDR1 SGHDN and CDR2 FVKESK. Trimming took off 2 bases at V and 4 bases at J, with 7 bases between the two ends. There are 13 residues in the CDR3. The full variable domain, its missing parts supplied by reference TRBV14 and TRBJ2-3, is EAGVTQFPSHSVIEKGQTVTLRCDPISGHDNLYWYRRVMGKEIKFLLHFVKESKQDESGMPNNRFLAERTGGTYSTLKVQPAELEDSGVYFCASSQSWADTQYFGPGTRLTVL.

V and J are TRBV7-3 and TRBJ2-5; D is possibly TRBD1 or TRBD2 (5 bases each). This CDR3 comprises 14 residues. V lost 2 bases to trimming and J lost 4 bases, with 11 bases between them. Germline V gives CDR1 SGHTA, CDR2 FQGTGA. The CDR3 is CASSLGQRGETQYF. In nucleotides, the CDR3 is TGTGCCAGCAGCTTAGGACAACGGGGAGAGACCCAGTACTTC.

The chain uses TRBV19 and TRBJ2-5, with D possibly matching TRBD1 (6 bases). Germline V gene sequence: CDR1 LNHDA, CDR2 SQIVND (reference sequence). Trimming pared 6 bases from V and 2 bases from J, leaving 16 bases between. There are 15 residues in the CDR3. CDR3 residues: CASRQRQDLQETQYF. CDR3 DNA sequence: TGTGCCAGTAGACAAAGACAGGACCTACAAGAGACCCAGTACTTC.

This chain uses TRBV4-1 with TRBJ1-4, with unresolved D. Germline CDR1 reads MGHRA; CDR2 reads YSYEKL. This CDR3 is built from 17 residues. The V and J ends lost 1 base and 4 bases respectively, with 16 bases between them. CDR3 amino acids: CASSQALRSSVNEKLFF. The CDR3 region has the DNA TGCGCCAGCAGCCAAGCTCTTAGGTCGAGCGTTAATGAAAAACTGTTTTTT.

The chain combines TRBV5-1 with TRBJ1-1; no clear D gene. Germline CDR1 reads SGHRS; CDR2 reads YFSETQ. Trimming left V 0 bases short and J 6 bases short, with 9 bases between. This CDR3 has 13 amino acids. The CDR3 loop reads CASSLVSFSEAFF. CDR3 nucleotides: TGCGCCAGCAGCTTGGTGTCTTTCTCTGAAGCTTTCTTT.

The genes are TRBV2 and TRBJ1-5; a weak D match, TRBD1 (6 bases). CDR3 length: 15 amino acids. The V end was cut by 6 bases, the J end by 4 bases, with 16 bases between. Germline V lookup: CDR1 SNHLY, CDR2 FYNNEI. The CDR3 DNA reads as TGTGCCAGCAGGTTGGGACATACCCTTAATCAGCCCCAGCATTTT. Translating gives CASRLGHTLNQPQHF.

This rearrangement joins TRBV5-1 to TRBJ2-1; 10 bases match TRBD2. In germline, CDR1 is SGHRS, CDR2 YFSETQ. The CDR3 loop spans 17 amino acids. J lost 8 bases, V lost 3 bases, and 14 bases had no gene match. This CDR3 is CASSSGTSVLGVDEQFF. The DNA of the CDR3 is TGCGCCAGCAGCTCCGGGACTAGCGTGTTGGGTGTGGATGAGCAGTTCTTC.

V is TRBV28 and J is TRBJ1-3; D unclear. The V and J ends lost 7 bases and 4 bases respectively, with 8 bases between them. CDR1 is MDHEN and CDR2 is SYDVKM in the germline V gene. The CDR3 is made up of 12 amino acids. CDR3 sequence (DNA): TGTGCCAGCACCCTCGAGGGAAACACCATATATTTT. This gives the protein CASTLEGNTIYF.

The genes are TRBV19 and TRBJ1-6; D gene ambiguous. Germline CDR1 and CDR2: LNHDA and SQIVND (reference sequence). This CDR3 has 14 amino acids. V was shortened by 4 bases and J by 9 bases, with 13 bases between the two germline ends. The CDR3: CASSTPGKISPLHF. The CDR3 DNA reads TGTGCCAGTAGTACTCCGGGCAAAATTTCACCCCTCCACTTT.